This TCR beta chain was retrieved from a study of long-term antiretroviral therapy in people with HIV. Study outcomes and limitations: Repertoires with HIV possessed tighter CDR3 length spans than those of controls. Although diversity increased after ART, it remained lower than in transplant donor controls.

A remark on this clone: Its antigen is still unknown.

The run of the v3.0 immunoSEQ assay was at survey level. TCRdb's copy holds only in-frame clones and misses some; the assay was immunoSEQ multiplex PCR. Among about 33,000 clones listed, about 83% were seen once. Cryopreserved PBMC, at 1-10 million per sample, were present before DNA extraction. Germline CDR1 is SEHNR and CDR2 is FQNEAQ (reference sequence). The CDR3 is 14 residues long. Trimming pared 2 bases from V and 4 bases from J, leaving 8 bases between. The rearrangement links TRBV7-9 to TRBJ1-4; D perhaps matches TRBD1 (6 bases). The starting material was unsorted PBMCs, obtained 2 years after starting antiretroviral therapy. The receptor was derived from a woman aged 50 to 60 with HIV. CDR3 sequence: CASSLRGINEKLFF. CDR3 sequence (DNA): TGTGCCAGCAGCTTAAGGGGGATTAATGAAAAACTGTTTTTT.